Each of the 12 T cell receptor beta chains below was sequenced from the same sample in a study of cytomegalovirus exposure and HLA in healthy donors. Assay used: immunoSEQ multiplex PCR; TCRdb lists only in-frame clones, some missing. This sample yields 150,000 to 200,000 clones, of which roughly nine tenths are seen a single time; 5% to 7% belongs to the top ten. Input material: PBMCs. These TCRs come from a woman between 25 and 40 years old in good health and CMV-seronegative.

The rearrangement uses TRBV9 and TRBJ2-2, with 7 bases identical to TRBD2. The ends lost 4 bases at V and 3 bases at J; junction bases unmatched: 9. This CDR3 contains 16 residues. CDR1 and CDR2 from the germline V gene are SGDLS and YYNGEE. The CDR3 nucleotides are TGTGCCAGCAGCACCCGTCCCGGGGGGTACACCGGGGAGCTGTTTTTT. It yields the protein CASSTRPGGYTGELFF. The whole variable domain, remainder taken from reference TRBV9 and TRBJ2-2, is DSGVTQTPKHLITATGQRVTLRCSPRSGDLSVYWYQQSLDQGLQFLIQYYNGEERAKGNILERFSAQQFPDLHSELNLSSLELGDSALYFCASSTRPGGYTGELFFGEGSRLTVL.

The V call is TRBV27, the J call TRBJ2-5; D might be TRBD2 (5 bases). The ends were cut back, 2 bases at V and 3 bases at J, with 7 bases in the middle. CDR1 is MNHEY and CDR2 is SMNVEV in the germline V gene (reference sequence). The CDR3 totals 13 residues. CDR3 residues: CASSLTSEETQYF. Written as DNA, the CDR3 is TGTGCCAGCAGTTTAACTAGTGAAGAGACCCAGTACTTC.

The chain is built from TRBV28 and TRBJ2-3; 10 bases align to TRBD2. After removal of 4 bases from V and 6 bases from J, the junction contained 10 bases not matched to a gene. The length of the CDR3 is 16 residues. Germline V gene data show CDR1 as MDHEN and CDR2 as SYDVKM. The CDR3, as DNA: TGTGCCAGCAGTTCGATGACAGCGGGAGGGCCCGATACGCAGTATTTT. It yields the protein CASSSMTAGGPDTQYF.

In its sample, this clone was seen once. V usage is TRBV13 and J usage is TRBJ2-7; TRBD2 matches at 9 bases. The CDR3 extends over 16 amino acids. Germline CDR1 PRHDT, CDR2 FYEKMQ (reference sequence). Unmatched junction bases numbered 6, after V lost 3 bases and J lost 0 bases. CDR3 protein: CASSFSSGESSYEQYF. CDR3 coding DNA: TGTGCCAGCAGCTTCTCTAGCGGGGAGAGCTCCTACGAGCAGTACTTC.

This chain connects TRBV29-1 to TRBJ2-6; D not resolved. Germline V gene data show CDR1 as SQVTM and CDR2 as ANQGSEA. The CDR3 covers 15 residues. The V gene lost 4 bases and the J gene lost 0 bases, with 10 bases spanning the gap. CDR3 coding DNA: TGCAGCGTTGGACACCTGAGCTCTGGGGCCAACGTCCTGACTTTC. It codes for CSVGHLSSGANVLTF. Complete variable domain (other parts from reference TRBV29-1 and TRBJ2-6): SAVISQKPSRDICQRGTSLTIQCQVDSQVTMMFWYRQQPGQSLTLIATANQGSEATYESGFVIDKFPISRPNLTFSTLTVSNMSPEDSSIYLCSVGHLSSGANVLTFGAGSRLTVL.

The chain joins TRBV10-3 to TRBJ2-5; no clear D. The V and J ends lost 6 bases and 5 bases respectively, with 7 bases between them. Germline CDR1 is ENHRY and CDR2 is SYGVKD. The CDR3 has 11 amino acids. The CDR3 reads CAIRRGETQYF. In nucleotides, the CDR3 is TGTGCCATCAGGCGTGGGGAGACCCAGTACTTC.

As concerns this clone: Other DNA sequences in this sample translate to the same CDR3. V usage is TRBV6-5 and J usage is TRBJ1-2, with TRBD1 identical over 9 bases. CDR3 size: 14 residues. Germline V lookup: CDR1 MNHEY, CDR2 SVGAGI. V shed 4 bases, J shed 4 bases, and the junction held 4 bases outside the gene matches. CDR3 DNA sequence: TGTGCCAGCAGTTCCGGGACAGGGACCTATGGCTACACCTTC. Protein sequence: CASSSGTGTYGYTF.

This chain connects TRBV5-4 to TRBJ2-7, with unresolved D. The germline V and J ends were trimmed by 1 base and 12 bases, with 17 bases remaining between them. From germline, CDR1 is SGHNT and CDR2 YYREEE (reference sequence). The CDR3 is 13 amino acids. The CDR3 coding sequence is TGTGCCAGCAGCTTGTCGTCCACGGGCACGCGGTACTTC. Its translation is CASSLSSTGTRYF. Looking up the rest from reference TRBV5-4 and TRBJ2-7 gives the full variable domain: ETGVTQSPTHLIKTRGQQVTLRCSSQSGHNTVSWYQQALGQGPQFIFQYYREEENGRGNFPPRFSGLQFPNYSSELNVNALELDDSALYLCASSLSSTGTRYFGPGTRLTVT.

The chain uses TRBV5-6 and TRBJ2-7; TRBD2 matches 8 bases. The CDR3 spans 14 residues. Germline CDR1 reads SGHDT; CDR2 reads YYEEEE. Unmatched junction bases numbered 4, after V lost 2 bases and J lost 3 bases. As DNA, the CDR3 is TGTGCCAGCAGCTTTAGCGGGATAGTCTACGAGCAGTACTTC. Amino acid sequence: CASSFSGIVYEQYF.

A single count supports this clone. The rearrangement links TRBV27 to TRBJ1-4; no definite D call. This CDR3 has 13 amino acids. The V end was cut by 2 bases, the J end by 7 bases, with 8 bases between. Germline lookup yields CDR1 MNHEY and CDR2 SMNVEV (reference sequence). The CDR3 is CASSLREREKLFF. The CDR3 DNA is TGTGCCAGCAGTTTACGAGAGCGTGAAAAACTGTTTTTT.

This chain joins TRBV28 and TRBJ1-2; the D is unclear. V was clipped by 2 bases and J by 0 bases, with 10 bases between them. The CDR3 spans 15 residues. Germline-derived CDR1 and CDR2 are MDHEN and SYDVKM. The DNA of the CDR3 is TGTGCCAGCAGTTTAGTCGGGAGGACTAACTATGGCTACACCTTC. This sequence encodes CASSLVGRTNYGYTF.

The chain combines TRBV4-2 with TRBJ1-2, with D possibly matching TRBD1 (6 bases). The CDR3 runs 14 residues. Looked up from germline, CDR1 is LGHNA and CDR2 is YNFKEQ. Trimming removed 1 base at V and 8 bases at J, with 14 bases between. The CDR3 DNA reads TGTGCCAGCAGCCAAGGGGGGGCGGCCTCCGGCTACACCTTC. Encoded protein: CASSQGGAASGYTF.